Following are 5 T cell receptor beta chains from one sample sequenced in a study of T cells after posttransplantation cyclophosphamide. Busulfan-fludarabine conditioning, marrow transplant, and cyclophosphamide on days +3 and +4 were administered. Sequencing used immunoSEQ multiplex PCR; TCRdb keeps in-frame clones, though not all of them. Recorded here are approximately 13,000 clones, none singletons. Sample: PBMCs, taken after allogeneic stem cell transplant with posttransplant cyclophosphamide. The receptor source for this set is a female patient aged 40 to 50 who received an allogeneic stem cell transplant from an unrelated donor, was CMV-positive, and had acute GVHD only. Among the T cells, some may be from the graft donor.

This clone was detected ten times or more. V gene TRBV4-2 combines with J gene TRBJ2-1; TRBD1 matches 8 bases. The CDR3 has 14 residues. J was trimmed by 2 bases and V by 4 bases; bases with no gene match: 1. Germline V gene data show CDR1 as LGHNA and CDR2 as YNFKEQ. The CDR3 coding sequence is TGTGCCAGCAGCCCGACAGGGGCCTACAATGAGCAGTTCTTC. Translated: CASSPTGAYNEQFF.

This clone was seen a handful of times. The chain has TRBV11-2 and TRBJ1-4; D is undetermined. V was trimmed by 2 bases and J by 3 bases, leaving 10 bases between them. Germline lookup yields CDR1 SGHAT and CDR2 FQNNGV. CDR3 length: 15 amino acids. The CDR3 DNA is TGTGCCAGCAGCTTATACGGTCAATCTAATGAAAAACTGTTTTTT. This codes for CASSLYGQSNEKLFF.

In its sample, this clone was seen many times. CDR3 bases: TGTGCCAGCTCACCACCACCCACTTATAGCAATCAGCCCCAGCATTTT. Its protein is CASSPPPTYSNQPQHF. The chain joins TRBV18 to TRBJ1-5; D gene uncertain. V lost 0 bases, J lost 0 bases, and 9 bases lay in between. The CDR3 spans 16 residues. Germline CDR1 reads KGHSH; CDR2 reads LQKENI.

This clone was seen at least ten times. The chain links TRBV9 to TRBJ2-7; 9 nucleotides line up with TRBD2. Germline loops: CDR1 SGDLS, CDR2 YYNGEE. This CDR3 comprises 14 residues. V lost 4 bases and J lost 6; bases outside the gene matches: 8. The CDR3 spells CASSPTGTSSEQYF. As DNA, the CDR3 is TGTGCCAGCAGCCCAACAGGGACTAGCAGCGAGCAGTACTTC.

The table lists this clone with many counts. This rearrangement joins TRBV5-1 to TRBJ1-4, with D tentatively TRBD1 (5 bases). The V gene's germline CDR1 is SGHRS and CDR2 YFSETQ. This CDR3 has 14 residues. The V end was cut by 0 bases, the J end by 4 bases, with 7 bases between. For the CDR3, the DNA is TGCGCCAGCAGCTTGGAGGGACTTAATGAAAAACTGTTTTTT. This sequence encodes CASSLEGLNEKLFF.